The 23 T cell receptor beta chains reported below all come from one sample, sequenced in a study of tumor and adjacent non-tumor tissue in lung cancer. TCRbeta libraries were built with three rounds of nested PCR, modified from ARM-PCR. TCRdb re-called the multiplex PCR reads with MiXCR, one entry per CDR3 protein. In the table there are roughly 200,000 distinct CDR3 sequences, 71% of which are singletons. RNA was extracted from bulk tissue without any cell sorting. The sample comprised lung tumor tissue. The receptors here all came from a man in his fifties or sixties with non-small cell lung cancer.

A word on this clonotype: This sequence may be a read error, since a much larger clone differs from it by one base. V and J are TRBV6-5 and TRBJ1-3, with D possibly TRBD1 on 5 matching bases. Germline CDR1 reads MNHEY; CDR2 reads SVGAGI. CDR3 length equals 15 residues. The CDR3 DNA follows: TGTGCCAGCAGTTGGGGCCCCCCGGATAGAAACATCATATATTTT. The encoded protein is CASSWGPPDRNIIYF.

Note on this clonotype: A read error may be the cause here, since a much bigger clone is one base away. The chain recombines TRBV7-3 with TRBJ2-3; either TRBD1 or TRBD2 may fit D (7 bases each). Germline CDR1 reads SGHTA; CDR2 reads FQGTGA. This CDR3 is 12 amino acids long. Trimming left V 5 bases short and J 8 bases short, with 11 bases between. The CDR3 is CASSIRGGTQYF. The DNA for the CDR3 is TGTGCCAGCAGCATCAGGGGGGGTACGCAGTATTTT.

The chain couples TRBV5-4 to TRBJ1-1, with TRBD1 matching over 7 bases. The CDR3 length is 16 residues. Trimming removed 5 bases from V and 0 bases from J; junction bases left unmatched: 10. Germline values: CDR1 SGHNT, CDR2 YYREEE (reference sequence). As DNA, the CDR3 is TGTGCCAGCAGACCGACAGGGAGTGTCATGAACACTGAAGCTTTCTTT. Amino acids: CASRPTGSVMNTEAFF.

Points on this clonotype: The junction does not match germline at one end; this may be a read error. V is TRBV20-1 and J is TRBJ2-7; TRBD2 agrees at 10 bases. Germline V gene data show CDR1 as DFQATT and CDR2 as SNEGSKA (reference sequence). There are 14 residues in the CDR3. The CDR3 DNA reads as TGCAATGCTAGACATCTAGCGGGAGCACAAGAGCAGTACTTC. This encodes CNARHLAGAQEQYF.

Comments on this clonotype: This CDR3 fails to terminate in the conserved phenylalanine or tryptophan, so it likely reflects a read error. This chain connects TRBV12-3 or TRBV12-4 to TRBJ1-2; D gene unclear. CDR3 size: 14 residues. The V end was cut by 2 bases, the J end by 5 bases, with 12 bases between. The CDR3 sequence is CASSLFAGIYGYTL. As DNA, the CDR3 is TGTGCCAGCAGTTTATTCGCAGGAATTTATGGCTACACCCTC.

Concerning this clonotype itself: The conserved closing phenylalanine or tryptophan is absent in this CDR3, likely reflecting a read error. The DNA is left out, because the CDR3 cannot be placed on it with certainty; the CDR3 is given as TCRdb lists it. This chain links TRBV20-1 with TRBJ2-7; no DNA check was done on the table's D call, TRBD1. Per the germline V gene, CDR1 is DFQATT and CDR2 is SNEGSKA (reference sequence). With termini counted, the CDR3 has 12 amino acids. CDR3 sequence reads: CSARRGENEQCS.

The gene calls are TRBV12-5 and TRBJ1-6; D not certain. The CDR3 has 14 residues. V dropped 3 bases and J dropped 7 bases, with 10 bases sitting between them. CDR1 is LGHNT and CDR2 is FRNRAP in the germline V gene. DNA of the CDR3: TGTGCTAGTGGTTTCTCCCACTGGAATTCACCCCTCCACTTT. Translated, it gives CASGFSHWNSPLHF.

V and J are TRBV19 and TRBJ1-1; D gene ambiguous. Trimming removed 1 base from V and 6 bases from J, with 15 bases in between. The CDR3 extends over 15 amino acids. CDR1 is LNHDA, CDR2 SQIVND, per germline (reference sequence). DNA for the CDR3: TGTGCCAGTAGTATAGCCCAGACTGAGTATGCTGAAGCTTTCTTT. Its protein is CASSIAQTEYAEAFF. Combining the CDR3 with reference TRBV19 and TRBJ1-1 gives the whole variable domain DGGITQSPKYLFRKEGQNVTLSCEQNLNHDAMYWYRQDPGQGLRLIYYSQIVNDFQKGDIAEGYSVSREKKESFPLTVTSAQKNPTAFYLCASSIAQTEYAEAFFGQGTRLTVV.

Concerning this clonotype: This likely comes from a read error, as the CDR3 has no conserved phenylalanine or tryptophan at its end. V gene TRBV4-2 combines with J gene TRBJ2-3; TRBD2 matches 13 bases. V was clipped by 4 bases and J by 1 base; unmatched bases: 8. This CDR3 contains 18 residues. Germline lookup yields CDR1 LGHNA and CDR2 YNFKEQ. The CDR3 DNA sequence: TGTGCCAGCAGCCCCAGACGGGGGACTAGCGGGGGCACAGATACGCAGTATTAT. Translated, it gives CASSPRRGTSGGTDTQYY.

Details on this clonotype: Given a much more abundant clone one base away, this may be a read error. This chain uses TRBV6-5 with TRBJ2-7; D ambiguous. Trimming cost V 0 bases and J 6 bases, with 15 bases left between them. CDR1 is MNHEY and CDR2 is SVGAGI in the germline V gene. The length of the CDR3 is 15 residues. Here the CDR3 DNA reads TGTGCCAGCAGTTACTCAAGAGTTTTAACACCCGAGCAGTACTTC. This gives the protein CASSYSRVLTPEQYF.

This clonotype was observed many times. The rearrangement links TRBV6-5 to TRBJ1-5, with D perhaps TRBD1 (6 bases). Germline-derived CDR1 and CDR2 are MNHEY and SVGAGI. There are 14 residues in the CDR3. The V end lost 5 bases, the J end lost 2 bases, and 10 bases lay between the germline ends. CDR3 in amino acids: CASSQQGGNQPQHF. DNA for the CDR3: TGTGCCAGCAGTCAACAGGGAGGCAATCAGCCCCAGCATTTT.

There are a few counts of this clonotype. A much larger clone sits a single nucleotide away, making a read error possible. J is TRBJ2-1 and V is TRBV28; TRBD1 aligns across 11 bases. There are 16 residues in the CDR3. With 4 bases clipped from V and 6 bases from J, the junction kept 8 bases outside the gene matches. Germline assignment: CDR1 MDHEN and CDR2 SYDVKM. The CDR3 protein is CASSSPGTGGLNEQFF. The CDR3 DNA sequence: TGTGCCAGCAGTTCTCCCGGGACAGGGGGTCTCAATGAGCAGTTCTTC.

Comments on this clonotype: A much larger clonotype is one base distant, so this may be a read error. The CDR3 ends on some other residue instead of the conserved phenylalanine or tryptophan, so this is likely a read error. This chain uses TRBV4-3 with TRBJ1-2, with unresolved D. The CDR3 sequence is 13 residues long. The V end was cut by 4 bases, the J end by 8 bases, with 14 bases between. Germline lookup yields CDR1 LGHNA and CDR2 YSLEER. Written as DNA, the CDR3 is TGCGCCAGCAGCCCTGCGCGTCGGCACGGCTACACCTGC. Its protein product is CASSPARRHGYTC.

V and J are TRBV4-1 and TRBJ2-7, with 8 nucleotides matching TRBD1. J lost 1 base, V lost 8 bases, and 7 bases had no gene match. CDR3 length: 14 residues. Germline loops: CDR1 MGHRA, CDR2 YSYEKL. Here the CDR3 reads CASGRTGRSYEQYF. The CDR3 DNA reads as TGCGCCAGCGGCAGGACAGGGAGATCCTACGAGCAGTACTTC.

This clonotype was picked up a small number of times. V gene TRBV20-1 combines with J gene TRBJ2-2; D is unresolved. V gave up 4 bases and J gave up 6 bases, with 6 bases separating them. This CDR3 has 11 amino acids. CDR1 and CDR2 from the germline V gene are DFQATT and SNEGSKA (reference sequence). The DNA of the CDR3 is TGCAGTGCTACCCGGGCCGGGGAGCTGTTTTTT. Protein sequence: CSATRAGELFF.

A word on this clonotype: The germline gene is not matched at one end of the junction; a read error may be the cause. V usage is TRBV6-5 and J usage is TRBJ2-6; D tentatively fits TRBD1 or TRBD2 (5 bases each). CDR1 MNHEY and CDR2 SVGAGI come from the germline V gene. CDR3 size: 17 residues. CDR3 protein: CASSYGVGRSGANVLSF. In nucleotides, the CDR3 is TGTGCCAGCAGTTATGGCGTTGGGAGATCTGGGGCCAACGTCCTGAGTTTC.

For this clonotype: One end of the junction does not line up with germline, which may come from a read error. The chain has TRBV12-3 or TRBV12-4 and TRBJ1-5; D perhaps matches TRBD1 (5 bases). This CDR3 region has 14 residues. CDR3 sequence (DNA): TGTGCGAGCAGTCCCTCCGGGGGAGGTCAGCCCCAGGATTTT. Translated: CASSPSGGGQPQDF.

Of note for this clonotype: The conserved phenylalanine or tryptophan normally closing the CDR3 is absent here, so this likely arose from a read error. It is unclear where the CDR3 begins or ends on the DNA, so no DNA is shown, and the CDR3 is as TCRdb lists it. This chain uses TRBV11-3 with TRBJ1-1; the D segment call TRBD1 is taken from the table without a DNA check. Germline-derived CDR1 and CDR2 are SGHNT and YENEEA. The CDR3 totals 14 residues, both ends included. The chain's CDR3 is CASRLEDREYETFI.

This clonotype appeared a single time. A much larger clonotype is one base distant, so this may be a read error. V and J are TRBV11-3 and TRBJ2-2, with 7 bases aligning to TRBD2. Germline loops: CDR1 SGHNT, CDR2 YENEEA. CDR3 length equals 15 residues. The CDR3 protein is CASSPRRGVTGELLF. CDR3 bases: TGTGCCAGCAGCCCAAGACGGGGGGTCACCGGGGAGCTGCTTTTT. Variable domain in full (rest from reference TRBV11-3 and TRBJ2-2): EAGVVQSPRYKIIEKKQPVAFWCNPISGHNTLYWYLQNLGQGPELLIRYENEEAVDDSQLPKDRFSAERLKGVDSTLKIQPAELGDSAVYLCASSPRRGVTGELLFGEGSRLTVL.

Note on this clonotype: One junction end disagrees with the germline gene, perhaps due to a read error. This chain connects TRBV20-1 to TRBJ2-1, with D perhaps TRBD2 (5 bases). The CDR3 consists of 14 residues. Germline V gene sequence: CDR1 DFQATT, CDR2 SNEGSKA (reference sequence). The CDR3 sequence: CSARGSLLNNGQFF. DNA for the CDR3: TGCAGTGCTAGGGGGAGTTTGCTCAACAATGGGCAGTTCTTC.

Notes on this clonotype: This may arise from a read error, as a much more abundant clone is one base away. V is TRBV5-1 and J is TRBJ2-6; D is perhaps TRBD2 (5 bases). The CDR3 has 15 residues. Between the trimmed V and J ends, which lost 8 bases and 2 bases, there was a span of 14 bases. Germline V CDR1 and CDR2: SGHRS, YFSETQ. In DNA, the CDR3 is TGCGCCAGGAACCGGGGTGTCCCTGGGGCCAACGTCCTGACTTTC. It is translated as CARNRGVPGANVLTF.

This clonotype turned up a few times. Because it lacks the conserved phenylalanine or tryptophan at the end, this CDR3 is likely a read error. The chain uses TRBV29-1 and TRBJ1-5; the D is unclear. V lost 4 bases and J lost 3, with 13 bases in between. The germline CDR1 and CDR2 sequences are SQVTM and ANQGSEA. This CDR3 has 14 residues. The CDR3 spells CSVGVGGINQPQHY. CDR3 in DNA: TGCAGCGTTGGGGTAGGTGGCATCAATCAGCCCCAGCATTAT.

In the case of this clonotype: A much larger clone lies one base from this, so it may be a read error. This chain joins TRBV12-3 or TRBV12-4 and TRBJ2-1, with 7 bases identical to TRBD2. The CDR3 runs to 12 residues. V lost 7 bases to trimming and J lost 11 bases; unmatched junction nucleotides: 8. The CDR3: CASNPREGQQFF. The CDR3 coding sequence is TGTGCCAGCAACCCCAGGGAGGGTCAGCAGTTCTTC.